The 6 T cell receptor beta chains listed next were all sequenced from one sample in a study of blood T cell repertoires in COVID-19. TCRdb keeps only in-frame clones here, not all; method: immunoSEQ multiplex PCR. The sample carries tens of thousands of clones, 82% recorded once. Sequencing was performed on peripheral blood. The receptors stem from a human donor with acute or convalescent COVID-19. The donor label of this sample is uncertain.

The CDR3 DNA follows: TGTGCCAGCAGCTTATTCGGACAGGGCGATTCACCCCTCCACTTT. It yields the protein CASSLFGQGDSPLHF. This chain joins TRBV7-2 and TRBJ1-6, with 8 nucleotides matching TRBD1. This CDR3 comprises 15 residues. V was clipped by 2 bases and J by 8 bases; unmatched bases: 5. Germline CDR1 SGHTA, CDR2 FQGNSA. Drawing the rest from reference TRBV7-2 and TRBJ1-6, the complete variable domain is GAGVSQSPSNKVTEKGKDVELRCDPISGHTALYWYRQSLGQGLEFLIYFQGNSAPDKSGLPSDRFSAERTGGSVSTLTIQRTQQEDSAVYLCASSLFGQGDSPLHFGNGTRLTVT.

The chain combines TRBV19 with TRBJ2-2; 8 bases are a match to TRBD2. The V gene end was trimmed by 5 bases and the J gene end by 3 bases; junction bases not matched to a gene: 8. This CDR3 spans 16 amino acids. Germline-derived CDR1 and CDR2 are LNHDA and SQIVND (reference sequence). In DNA, the CDR3 is TGTGCCAGTAGTCCCGGGGGGGGAATTTACACCGGGGAGCTGTTTTTT. Translating gives CASSPGGGIYTGELFF.

This clone was seen once. The chain joins TRBV30 to TRBJ2-2; the match to TRBD2 covers 7 bases. The CDR3 covers 14 residues. V trimming: 6 bases; J trimming: 7 bases; junction bases outside the gene matches: 11. Germline-derived CDR1 and CDR2 are GTSNPN and SVGIG (reference sequence). CDR3 loop: CACTGQRGVGELFF. The CDR3 coding sequence is TGTGCCTGCACTGGCCAGCGGGGTGTCGGGGAGCTGTTTTTT.

The V gene is TRBV19, the J gene TRBJ2-1; 7 bases match TRBD2. The CDR3 sequence is 14 residues long. With V trimmed by 3 bases and J by 7 bases, 6 bases remained unmatched. The germline V gene encodes CDR1 LNHDA and CDR2 SQIVND (reference sequence). CDR3 in DNA: TGTGCCAGTAGTATGCGGACTAGTTTAAATGAGCAGTTCTTC. It codes for CASSMRTSLNEQFF.

The chain combines TRBV5-4 with TRBJ1-6, with D uncertain. The length of the CDR3 is 16 residues. Germline V gene sequence: CDR1 SGHNT, CDR2 YYREEE (reference sequence). Between the trimmed V and J ends, which lost 5 bases and 2 bases, there was a span of 14 bases. CDR3 DNA: TGTGCCAGCAGTCGGGAGGGTACTGCCTATAATTCACCCCTCCACTTT. Protein product: CASSREGTAYNSPLHF.

The rearrangement joins TRBV28 to TRBJ2-3, with D tentatively TRBD2 (6 bases). Trimming cost V 5 bases and J 5 bases, with 17 bases left between them. This CDR3 spans 15 amino acids. Germline V gene sequence: CDR1 MDHEN, CDR2 SYDVKM. CDR3 amino acids: CASSGGRERGDTQYF. The CDR3 nucleotides are TGTGCCAGCAGTGGGGGACGGGAGAGGGGAGATACGCAGTATTTT.